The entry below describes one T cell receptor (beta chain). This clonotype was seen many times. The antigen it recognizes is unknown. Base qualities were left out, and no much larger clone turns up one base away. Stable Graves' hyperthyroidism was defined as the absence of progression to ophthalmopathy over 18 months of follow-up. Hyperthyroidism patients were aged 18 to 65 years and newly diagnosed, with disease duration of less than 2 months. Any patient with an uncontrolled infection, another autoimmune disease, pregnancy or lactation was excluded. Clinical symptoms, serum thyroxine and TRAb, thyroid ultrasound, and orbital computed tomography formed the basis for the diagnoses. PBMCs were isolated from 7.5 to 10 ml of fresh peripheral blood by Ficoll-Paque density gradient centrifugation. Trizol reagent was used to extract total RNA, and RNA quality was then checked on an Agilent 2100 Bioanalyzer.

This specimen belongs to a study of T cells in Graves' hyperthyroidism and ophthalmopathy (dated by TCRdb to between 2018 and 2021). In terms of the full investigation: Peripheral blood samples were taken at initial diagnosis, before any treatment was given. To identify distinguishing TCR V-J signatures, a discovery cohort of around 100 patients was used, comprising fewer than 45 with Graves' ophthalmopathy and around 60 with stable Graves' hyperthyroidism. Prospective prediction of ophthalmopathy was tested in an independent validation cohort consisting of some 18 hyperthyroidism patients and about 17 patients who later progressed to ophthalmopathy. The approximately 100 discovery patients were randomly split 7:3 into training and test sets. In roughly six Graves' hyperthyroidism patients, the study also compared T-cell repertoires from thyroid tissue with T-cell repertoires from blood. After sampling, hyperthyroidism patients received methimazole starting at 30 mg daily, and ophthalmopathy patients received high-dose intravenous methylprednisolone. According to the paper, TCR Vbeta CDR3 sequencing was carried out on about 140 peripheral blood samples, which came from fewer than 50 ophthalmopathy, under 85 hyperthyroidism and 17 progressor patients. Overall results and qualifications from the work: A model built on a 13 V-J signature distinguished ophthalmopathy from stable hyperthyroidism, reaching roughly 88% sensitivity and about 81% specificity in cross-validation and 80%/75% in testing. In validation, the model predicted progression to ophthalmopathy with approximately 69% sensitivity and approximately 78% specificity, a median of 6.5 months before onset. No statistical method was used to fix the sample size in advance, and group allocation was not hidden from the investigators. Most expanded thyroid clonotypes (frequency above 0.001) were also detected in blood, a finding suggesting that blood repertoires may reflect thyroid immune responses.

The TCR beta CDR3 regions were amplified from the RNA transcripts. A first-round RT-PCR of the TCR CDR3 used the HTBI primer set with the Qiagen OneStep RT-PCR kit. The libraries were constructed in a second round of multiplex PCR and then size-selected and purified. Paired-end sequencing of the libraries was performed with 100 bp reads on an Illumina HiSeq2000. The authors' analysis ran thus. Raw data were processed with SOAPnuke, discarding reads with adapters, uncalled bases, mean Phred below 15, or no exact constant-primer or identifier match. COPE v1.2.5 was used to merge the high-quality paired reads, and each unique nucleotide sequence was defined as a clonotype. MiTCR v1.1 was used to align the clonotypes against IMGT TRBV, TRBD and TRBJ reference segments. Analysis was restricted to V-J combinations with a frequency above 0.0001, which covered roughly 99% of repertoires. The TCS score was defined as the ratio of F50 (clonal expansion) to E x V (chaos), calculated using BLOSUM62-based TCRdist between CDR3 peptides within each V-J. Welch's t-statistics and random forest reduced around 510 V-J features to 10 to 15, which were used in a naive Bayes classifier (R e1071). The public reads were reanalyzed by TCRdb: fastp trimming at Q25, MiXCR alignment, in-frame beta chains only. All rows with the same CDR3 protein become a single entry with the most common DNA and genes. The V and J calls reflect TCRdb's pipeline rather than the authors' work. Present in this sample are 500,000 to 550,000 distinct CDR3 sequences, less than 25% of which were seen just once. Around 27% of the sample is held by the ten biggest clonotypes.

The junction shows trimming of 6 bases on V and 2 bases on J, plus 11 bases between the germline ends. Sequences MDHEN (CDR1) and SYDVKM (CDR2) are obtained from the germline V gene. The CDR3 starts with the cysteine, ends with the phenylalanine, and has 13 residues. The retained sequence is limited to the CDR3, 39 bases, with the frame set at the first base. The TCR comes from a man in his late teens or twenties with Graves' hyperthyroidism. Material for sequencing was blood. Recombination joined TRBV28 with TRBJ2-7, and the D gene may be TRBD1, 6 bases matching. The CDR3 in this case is CASSPGDTYEQYF. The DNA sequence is TGTGCCAGCAGCCCAGGGGACACCTACGAGCAGTACTTC. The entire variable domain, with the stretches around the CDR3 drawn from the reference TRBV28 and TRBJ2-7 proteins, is DVKVTQSSRYLVKRTGEKVFLECVQDMDHENMFWYRQDPGLGLRLIYFSYDVKMKEKGDIPEGYSVSREKKERFSLILESASTNQTSMYLCASSPGDTYEQYFGPGTRLTVT.